One sample yielded the 5 T cell receptor beta chains listed below, sequenced in a study of regulatory T cells in long-lasting Graves disease listed by TCRdb under 2021. The library was made by multiplex PCR. Sequencing relied on an Illumina HiSeq 4000. TCR beta libraries were built with iRepertoire HTBI primers and Arm-PCR amplification of CDR3 regions. TCRdb reanalyzed the raw reads on its own, using fastp at Q25 for trimming and MiXCR for clone calling, and kept in-frame beta chains. Each record represents a unique CDR3 protein, reported with the most common genes and DNA among its rows. Within this sample are about 400,000 distinct CDR3 sequences, with 15% of them counted one time only. The top ten clonotypes cover approximately 7.8% of the sample. The sample's time point, from its label and the paper: newly diagnosed GD, antithyroid drugs for less than 3 months. For both TCR sequencing and RNA sequencing, RNA was extracted from PBMCs in TRIzol.

The sample also formed part of further work on T cells in Graves' hyperthyroidism and ophthalmopathy.

This specimen was peripheral blood mononuclear cells (PBMCs), taken at new diagnosis, from a patient treated with antithyroid drugs. The receptors here all came from a woman in her thirties or forties with Graves disease. Donor details come from another sample of the same person, matched by shared clones.

The V gene is TRBV20-1, the J gene TRBJ2-5, with unresolved D. The CDR3 runs to 12 residues. CDR1 is DFQATT and CDR2 is SNEGSKA in the germline V gene (reference sequence). The V end was cut by 6 bases, the J end by 5 bases, with 13 bases between. CDR3 region: CSATLGLETQYF. The CDR3 nucleotides read TGCAGTGCCACCCTTGGCCTCGAGACCCAGTACTTC.

This clonotype occurred a few times. This rearrangement joins TRBV4-1 to TRBJ1-1; 8 bases match TRBD1. The junction had 8 bases not matched to a gene; V was cut back by 8 bases and J by 0 bases. The CDR3 contains 15 residues. Per the germline V gene, CDR1 is MGHRA and CDR2 is YSYEKL. In nucleotides, the CDR3 is TGCGCCAGCCAAACGACAGGGGCTGTGAACACTGAAGCTTTCTTT. Its translation is CASQTTGAVNTEAFF.

The sample holds many counts of this clonotype. The J gene is TRBJ1-1, the V gene TRBV6-5, with a possible D match to TRBD1 (5 bases). The CDR3 loop spans 15 amino acids. With 2 bases removed from V and 4 bases from J, the gap between germline ends came to 14 bases. CDR1 is MNHEY and CDR2 is SVGAGI in the germline V gene. In DNA, the CDR3 is TGTGCCAGCAGTTACGAGGGGTGGGGAAGCACTGAAGCTTTCTTT. Amino acid sequence: CASSYEGWGSTEAFF.

This clonotype came up many times. The chain recombines TRBV27 with TRBJ2-7; D not resolved. Trimming cost V 3 bases and J 3 bases, with 12 bases left between them. Germline V gene lookup returns CDR1 MNHEY and CDR2 SMNVEV (reference sequence). The CDR3 sequence is 14 residues long. The CDR3, as DNA: TGTGCCAGCAGTTTCGCCGGGTTGGGCTACGAGCAGTACTTC. Protein: CASSFAGLGYEQYF.

The sample holds many counts of this clonotype. V and J are TRBV19 and TRBJ1-2; TRBD1 agrees at 7 bases. With 5 bases clipped from V and 6 bases from J, the junction kept 12 bases outside the gene matches. The CDR3 totals 15 residues. Germline V gives CDR1 LNHDA, CDR2 SQIVND (reference sequence). DNA of the CDR3: TGTGCCAGTAGTTCCTTACCCCGTACAGGGGATGGCTACACCTTC. This gives the protein CASSSLPRTGDGYTF.